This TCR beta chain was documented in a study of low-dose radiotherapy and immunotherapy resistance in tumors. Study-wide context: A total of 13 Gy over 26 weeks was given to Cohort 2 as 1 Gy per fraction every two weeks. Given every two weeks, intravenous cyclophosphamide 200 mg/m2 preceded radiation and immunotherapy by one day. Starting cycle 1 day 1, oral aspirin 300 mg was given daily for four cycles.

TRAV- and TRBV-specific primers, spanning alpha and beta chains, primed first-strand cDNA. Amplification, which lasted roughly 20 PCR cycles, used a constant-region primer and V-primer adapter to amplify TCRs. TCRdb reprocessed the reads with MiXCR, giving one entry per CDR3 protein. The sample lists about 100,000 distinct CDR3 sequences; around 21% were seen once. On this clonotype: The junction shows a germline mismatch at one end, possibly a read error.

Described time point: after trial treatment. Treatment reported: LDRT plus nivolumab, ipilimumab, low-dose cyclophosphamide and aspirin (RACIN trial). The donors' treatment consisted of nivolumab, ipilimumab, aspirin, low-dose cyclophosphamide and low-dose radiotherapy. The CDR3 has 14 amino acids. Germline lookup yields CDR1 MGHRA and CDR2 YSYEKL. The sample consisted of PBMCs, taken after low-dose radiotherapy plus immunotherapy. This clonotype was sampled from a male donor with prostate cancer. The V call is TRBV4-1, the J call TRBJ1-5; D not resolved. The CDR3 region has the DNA TGTGCCAGCAGCCAAGATTCGGGCAATCAGCCCCAGCATTTT. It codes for CASSQDSGNQPQHF.